What follows are 2 T cell receptor beta chains derived from one specimen sequenced in a study of blood T cell repertoires in COVID-19 (dated by TCRdb to 2020 to 2022). The receptor library was made with the immunoSEQ multiplex PCR assay. Imported from immuneACCESS, the table was reduced by TCRdb to in-frame sequences with V and J called. These copies leave out some clones; in studies compared against another copy, an unresolved V gene accounts for under half, and the cause of the remainder is not known. The sample table lists 75,000 to 95,000 clones, around 83% of them with a count of one. Under 30% of the sample is held by the ten biggest clonotypes. Sequenced sample: peripheral blood. The receptor source for this set is a human donor in a cohort sampled during active COVID-19.

This clone was observed at least ten times. The V and J genes are TRBV5-1 and TRBJ2-7; 7 nucleotides match TRBD2. The CDR3 runs 16 residues. Germline loops: CDR1 SGHRS, CDR2 YFSETQ. Unmatched junction bases numbered 17, after V lost 5 bases and J lost 6 bases. The CDR3, as DNA: TGCGCCAGCAGTCATCAACGGCCAGCGGGGTTTGGCGAGCAGTACTTC. Its protein is CASSHQRPAGFGEQYF.

This chain joins TRBV5-1 and TRBJ1-1, with D possibly matching TRBD1 (6 bases). Per the germline V gene, CDR1 is SGHRS and CDR2 is YFSETQ. Trimming shortened V by 7 bases and J by 4 bases, and 17 bases separated the two germline ends. The CDR3 is 14 residues long. The CDR3 coding sequence is TGCGCCAGCCGCCCTTTGGGGGCGGGCACTGAAGCTTTCTTT. It translates to CASRPLGAGTEAFF.